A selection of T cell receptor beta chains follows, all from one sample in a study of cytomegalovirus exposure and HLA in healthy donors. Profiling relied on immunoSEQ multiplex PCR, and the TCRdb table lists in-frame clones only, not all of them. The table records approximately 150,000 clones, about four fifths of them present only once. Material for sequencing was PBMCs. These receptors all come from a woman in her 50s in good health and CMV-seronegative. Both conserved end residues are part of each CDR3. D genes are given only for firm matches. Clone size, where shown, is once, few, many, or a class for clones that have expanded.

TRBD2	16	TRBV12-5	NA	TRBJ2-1	CASGLVTSGGDNEQFF	TGTGCTAGTGGTTTGGTTACTAGCGGAGGAGACAATGAGCAGTTCTTC
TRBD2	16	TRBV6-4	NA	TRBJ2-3	CASSSLRAGGTDTQYF	TGTGCCAGCAGTAGTTTGAGAGCGGGAGGAACAGATACGCAGTATTTT
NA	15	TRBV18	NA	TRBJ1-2	CASSPGQANNYGYTF	TGTGCCAGCTCACCAGGCCAGGCCAATAACTATGGCTACACCTTC
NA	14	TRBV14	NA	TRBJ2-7	CASSQGSRVNEQYF	TGTGCCAGCAGCCAAGGATCGCGAGTTAACGAGCAGTACTTC
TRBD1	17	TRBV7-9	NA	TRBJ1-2	CASSPTGTGGTVYGYTF	TGTGCCAGCAGCCCAACCGGGACAGGGGGGACAGTGTATGGCTACACCTTC
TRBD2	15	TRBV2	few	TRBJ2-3	CASSDRLAGADTQYF	TGTGCCAGCAGTGATAGGCTAGCGGGGGCAGATACGCAGTATTTT
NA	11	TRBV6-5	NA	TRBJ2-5	CASSLRETQYF	TGTGCCAGCAGCCTCCGAGAGACCCAGTACTTC
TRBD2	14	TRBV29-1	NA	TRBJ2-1	CSVRTSGLGNEQFF	TGCAGCGTTCGGACTAGCGGATTGGGTAATGAGCAGTTCTTC
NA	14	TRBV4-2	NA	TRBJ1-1	CASSQESGYTEAFF	TGTGCCAGCAGCCAAGAATCGGGTTACACTGAAGCTTTCTTT
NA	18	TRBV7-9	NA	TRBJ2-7	CASSLWYSHFPHVGGQYF	TGTGCCAGCAGCTTATGGTACAGCCATTTCCCCCATGTGGGAGGGCAGTACTTC
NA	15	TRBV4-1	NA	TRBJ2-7	CASSQESTRGYEQYF	TGCGCCAGCAGCCAAGAGTCCACCAGGGGATACGAGCAGTACTTC
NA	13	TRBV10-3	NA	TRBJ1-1	CATRPPRDTEAFF	TGTGCCACCAGGCCCCCGAGGGACACTGAAGCTTTCTTT
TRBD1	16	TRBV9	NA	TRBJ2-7	CASSPHGAGGIYEQYF	TGTGCCAGCAGCCCTCACGGGGCAGGGGGCATCTACGAGCAGTACTTC
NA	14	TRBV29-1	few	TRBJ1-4	CSAPPGGSNEKLFF	TGCAGCGCCCCCCCCGGGGGATCTAATGAAAAACTGTTTTTT
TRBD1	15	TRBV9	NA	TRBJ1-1	CASSPQGQGLAEAFF	TGTGCCAGCAGCCCTCAAGGACAGGGGTTGGCTGAAGCTTTCTTT
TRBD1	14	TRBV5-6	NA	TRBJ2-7	CASSRLDRESEQYF	TGTGCCAGCAGCCGACTGGACAGGGAGTCCGAGCAGTACTTC
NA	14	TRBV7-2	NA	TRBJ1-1	CASSFASRNTEAFF	TGTGCCAGCAGCTTCGCGTCCCGAAACACTGAAGCTTTCTTT
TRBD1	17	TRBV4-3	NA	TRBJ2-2	CASSQDDAGQGTGELFF	TGCGCCAGCAGCCAAGATGACGCTGGACAGGGGACCGGGGAGCTGTTTTTT
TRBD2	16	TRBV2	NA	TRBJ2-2	CASNSAAGGNTGELFF	TGTGCCAGCAATTCCGCTGCGGGGGGCAACACCGGGGAGCTGTTTTTT
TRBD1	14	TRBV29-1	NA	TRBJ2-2	CSIQGEFDTGELFF	TGCAGCATACAGGGGGAATTTGACACCGGGGAGCTGTTTTTT
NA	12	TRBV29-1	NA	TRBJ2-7	CSDQRDTYEQYF	TGCAGCGATCAACGGGACACATACGAGCAGTACTTC
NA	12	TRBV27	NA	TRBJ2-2	CVSGSFPGELFF	TGTGTATCGGGGAGTTTTCCCGGGGAGCTGTTTTTT
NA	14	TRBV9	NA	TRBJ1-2	CASSPPSADYGYTF	TGTGCCAGCAGCCCACCCTCGGCGGACTATGGCTACACCTTC
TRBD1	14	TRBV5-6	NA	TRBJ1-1	CASSLVTGGTEAFF	TGTGCCAGCAGCTTGGTGACAGGGGGGACTGAAGCTTTCTTT
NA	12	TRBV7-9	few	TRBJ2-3	CASEQNTDTQYF	TGTGCCAGTGAACAGAACACAGATACGCAGTATTTT
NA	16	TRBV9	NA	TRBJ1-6	CASSVAAAEGTSPLHF	TGTGCCAGCAGCGTAGCTGCGGCGGAGGGAACTTCACCCCTCCACTTT
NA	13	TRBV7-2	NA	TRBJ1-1	CASRLQGYTEAFF	TGTGCCAGCAGGCTTCAGGGGTACACTGAAGCTTTCTTT
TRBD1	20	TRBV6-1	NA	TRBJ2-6	CASSDSSGQGAKAGANVLTF	TGTGCCAGCAGTGATTCTTCGGGACAGGGGGCTAAGGCTGGGGCCAACGTCCTGACTTTC
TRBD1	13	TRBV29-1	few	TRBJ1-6	CSVRQGRNSPLHF	TGCAGCGTCCGACAGGGGCGAAATTCACCCCTCCACTTT
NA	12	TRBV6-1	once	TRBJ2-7	CASAGAAYEQYF	TGTGCCAGCGCGGGGGCAGCCTACGAGCAGTACTTC
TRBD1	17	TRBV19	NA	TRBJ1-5	CASSIVGQDIADQPQHF	TGTGCCAGTAGTATAGTAGGACAGGATATCGCGGATCAGCCCCAGCATTTT
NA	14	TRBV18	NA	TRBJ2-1	CASSPPDRYNEQFF	TGTGCCAGCTCACCGCCCGACAGATACAATGAGCAGTTCTTC
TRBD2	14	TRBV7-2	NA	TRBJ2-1	CASSFWRGDNEQFF	TGTGCCAGCAGCTTCTGGCGGGGGGACAATGAGCAGTTCTTC
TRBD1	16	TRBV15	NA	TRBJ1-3	CATSRGDSNSGNTIYF	TGTGCCACCAGCAGAGGGGACAGTAACTCTGGAAACACCATATATTTT
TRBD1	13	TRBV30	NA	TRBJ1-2	CAWHRTGENSYTF	TGTGCCTGGCACCGAACAGGGGAAAATAGCTACACCTTC
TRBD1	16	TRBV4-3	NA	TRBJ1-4	CASSHYGQGGGEKLFF	TGCGCCAGCAGCCATTACGGACAGGGGGGAGGTGAAAAACTGTTTTTT
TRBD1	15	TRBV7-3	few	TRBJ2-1	CASSFRQGARNEQFF	TGTGCCAGCAGCTTCAGGCAGGGGGCCCGAAATGAGCAGTTCTTC
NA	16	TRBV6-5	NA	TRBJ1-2	CASSYSQGRGNYGYTF	TGTGCCAGCAGTTACTCGCAGGGAAGGGGGAACTATGGCTACACCTTC
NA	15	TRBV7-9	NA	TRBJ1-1	CASSLGSGGDTEAFF	TGTGCCAGCAGCTTAGGATCCGGGGGAGACACTGAAGCTTTCTTT
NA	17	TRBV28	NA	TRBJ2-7	CASSFSLFTTISYEQYF	TGTGCCAGCAGTTTTTCTCTCTTTACTACAATTTCCTACGAGCAGTACTTC
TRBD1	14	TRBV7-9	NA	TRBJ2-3	CASSLGTEADTQYF	TGTGCCAGCAGCCTTGGGACAGAGGCAGATACGCAGTATTTT
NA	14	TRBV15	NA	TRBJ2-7	CATSRASSSYEQYF	TGTGCCACCAGCAGAGCGTCGAGCTCCTACGAGCAGTACTTC
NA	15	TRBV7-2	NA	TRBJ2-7	CASSLVSGESYEQYF	TGTGCCAGCAGCTTAGTATCAGGGGAATCCTACGAGCAGTACTTC
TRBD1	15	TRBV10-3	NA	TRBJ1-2	CAITPRDEGGIGYTF	TGTGCCATCACTCCCCGCGATGAAGGGGGCATTGGCTACACCTTC
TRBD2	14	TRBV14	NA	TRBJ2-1	CASSPRGGPGEQFF	TGTGCCAGCAGCCCCCGCGGGGGTCCAGGTGAGCAGTTCTTC
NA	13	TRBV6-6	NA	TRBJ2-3	CASSPHRSDTQYF	TGTGCCAGCAGTCCGCACCGCAGTGATACGCAGTATTTT
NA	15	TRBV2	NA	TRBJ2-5	CASSERGPVRETQYF	TGTGCCAGCAGTGAGCGGGGACCGGTTCGGGAGACCCAGTACTTC
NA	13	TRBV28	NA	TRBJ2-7	CASSGTSSYEQYF	TGTGCCAGTAGTGGGACATCCTCCTACGAGCAGTACTTC